This TCR beta chain appears in the sequencing data of a study of T cells in Graves' hyperthyroidism and ophthalmopathy. Uncontrolled infections, other autoimmune diseases, pregnancy or lactation led to exclusion of patients. The table lists this clonotype with many counts. RNA transcripts yielded amplified TCR beta CDR3 regions. Carried out on the TCR CDR3, a first-round RT-PCR used the HTBI primer set. Each CDR3 protein gets one entry after TCRdb re-called the multiplex PCR reads with MiXCR. Of under 400,000 distinct CDR3 sequences listed, about 12% are singletons. The sequencing input was blood. This receptor was identified in a woman in her late teens or twenties with Graves' hyperthyroidism.

The CDR3 region has the DNA TGTGCCAGCAGCCGGGCCGGAAACGAAGCTTTCTTT. It translates to CASSRAGNEAFF. This chain joins TRBV9 and TRBJ1-1; D is unresolved. With 4 bases removed from V and 8 bases from J, the gap between germline ends came to 12 bases. This CDR3 spans 12 amino acids. Germline values: CDR1 SGDLS, CDR2 YYNGEE.